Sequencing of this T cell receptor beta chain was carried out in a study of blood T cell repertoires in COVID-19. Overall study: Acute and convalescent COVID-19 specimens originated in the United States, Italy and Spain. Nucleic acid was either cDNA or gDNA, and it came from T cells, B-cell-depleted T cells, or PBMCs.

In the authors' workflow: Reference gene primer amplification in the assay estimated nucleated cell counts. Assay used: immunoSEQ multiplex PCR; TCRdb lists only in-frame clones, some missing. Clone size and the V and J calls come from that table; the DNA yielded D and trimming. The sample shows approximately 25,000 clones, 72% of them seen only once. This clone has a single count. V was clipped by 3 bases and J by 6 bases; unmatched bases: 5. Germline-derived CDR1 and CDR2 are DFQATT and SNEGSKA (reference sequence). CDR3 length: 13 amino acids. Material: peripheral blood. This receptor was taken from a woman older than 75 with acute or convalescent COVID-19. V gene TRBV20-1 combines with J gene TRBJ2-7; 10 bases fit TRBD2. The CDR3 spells CSASPSGRTEQYF. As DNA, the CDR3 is TGCAGTGCTAGTCCTAGCGGGAGAACCGAGCAGTACTTC.